In this sample, the clone carrying this TCR beta chain turned up many times. Its matching antigen is unknown. This CDR3 comprises 13 residues. Unmatched junction bases numbered 6, after V lost 6 bases and J lost 6 bases. As every portion of the isolated RNA was reverse transcribed, the sequencing read expressed TCRB transcripts. The assay was immunoSEQ multiplex PCR, and TCRdb's table has in-frame clones only and misses some. The sample holds roughly 340,000 clones, around an eighth seen once. This specimen comes from a study of beta chain features in type 1 diabetes. Notes on the study in general: All four CD4+ subsets of Type 1 diabetes patients contained TCRB CDR3s that were moderately but significantly shorter. Cells with high TCR expression could be over-represented by cDNA sequencing.

Purity above 95% was achieved in all sorted populations. This receptor was obtained from a woman younger than 35 with type 1 diabetes. The V gene is TRBV23-1, the J gene TRBJ2-7, with TRBD1 matching over 9 bases. TRBV23-1 is assigned to the ORF class and has an uncertain function. Input material: naive CD4+ T cells from blood. As DNA, the CDR3 is TGCGCCAGCAGCGGGACAGGGTACCCCGAGCAGTACGTC. Amino acid sequence: CASSGTGYPEQYV.